A single sample gave rise to the 23 T cell receptor beta chains below, sequenced in a study of post-analysis software for immune sequencing data. Study-wide points: TRBV5-6, TRBV5-1 and TRBV20-1 were among roughly five TRBV segments more frequent in patients than controls.

Unique molecular identifiers had been added to the TCR beta cDNA libraries. Each CDR3 protein gets one entry after TCRdb re-called the PCR reads with MiXCR. Seen here are around 700,000 distinct CDR3 sequences, 59% observed once, and the top ten hold about 11%. The antigens for these receptors are not known. The sample comprised blood. These receptors were collected from a girl aged 2 to 10 with multiple sclerosis.

The V call is TRBV6-2 or TRBV6-3, the J call TRBJ2-1, with D maybe TRBD2 (6 bases). The CDR3 totals 15 residues. Germline V gives CDR1 MNHEY, CDR2 SVGEGT. The ends were cut back, 0 bases at V and 7 bases at J, with 13 bases in the middle. The CDR3, as DNA: TGTGCCAGCAGTTACTCGCGGGGAAAACTTAATGAGCAGTTCTTC. This translates into CASSYSRGKLNEQFF.

V gene TRBV14 combines with J gene TRBJ1-1; D is ambiguous. This CDR3 region has 14 residues. V was shortened by 4 bases and J by 7 bases, with 16 bases between the two germline ends. Per the germline V gene, CDR1 is SGHDN and CDR2 is FVKESK. Here the CDR3 reads CASSPEWGDDEAFF. CDR3 DNA sequence: TGTGCCAGCAGCCCGGAGTGGGGAGACGATGAAGCTTTCTTT.

The genes are TRBV4-1 and TRBJ2-6; possible D gene TRBD2, 6 bases. This CDR3 has 16 amino acids. Germline CDR1 and CDR2: MGHRA and YSYEKL. The V and J ends lost 2 bases and 2 bases respectively, with 10 bases between them. CDR3 residues: CASSQTGRTGANVLTF. The CDR3 DNA is TGCGCCAGCAGCCAAACTGGGAGGACTGGGGCCAACGTCCTGACTTTC.

This clonotype was counted a few times. The chain has TRBV20-1 and TRBJ1-1; 8 bases are a match to TRBD1. Germline CDR1 DFQATT, CDR2 SNEGSKA (reference sequence). The J segment lost 11 bases and the V segment lost 3 bases, leaving 5 bases of the junction unmatched. This CDR3 is built from 11 residues. The CDR3 is CSARDRVRAFF. The CDR3 DNA reads TGCAGTGCTAGGGACAGGGTCCGGGCTTTCTTT.

This sequence joins TRBV4-1 and TRBJ1-1; D is uncertain. The CDR3 is 16 amino acids. V was shortened by 4 bases and J by 0 bases, with 15 bases between the two germline ends. Germline V lookup: CDR1 MGHRA, CDR2 YSYEKL. The CDR3 region is CASSRTWTDMNTEAFF. Written as DNA, the CDR3 is TGCGCCAGCAGCCGGACTTGGACCGATATGAACACTGAAGCTTTCTTT.

The CDR3 sequence: CASSEEQGVTDTQYF. The DNA of the CDR3 is TGTGCCAGCAGTGAAGAACAGGGGGTCACAGATACGCAGTATTTT. The chain couples TRBV2 to TRBJ2-3, with 8 bases identical to TRBD1. The germline gives CDR1 SNHLY, CDR2 FYNNEI. V dropped 1 base and J dropped 2; count of bases not matched to a gene: 2. This CDR3 is built from 15 residues.

This sequence joins TRBV20-1 and TRBJ2-1; 8 bases are a match to TRBD2. The CDR3 covers 13 residues. CDR1 is DFQATT, CDR2 SNEGSKA, per germline (reference sequence). Germline trimming cut 4 bases from V and 6 bases from J; bases unmatched to any gene: 5. The chain's CDR3 is CSAIPGGPNEQFF. CDR3 sequence (DNA): TGCAGTGCTATCCCGGGAGGGCCCAATGAGCAGTTCTTC.

In its sample, this clonotype was seen once. The V call is TRBV29-1, the J call TRBJ2-4; D ambiguous. Trimming stripped 1 base from V and 9 bases from J, with 13 bases between. Germline CDR1 and CDR2: SQVTM and ANQGSEA. The CDR3 spans 13 residues. CDR3 sequence reads: CSVEVGPIFIQYF. The CDR3 DNA is TGCAGCGTTGAAGTAGGCCCCATATTCATTCAGTACTTC.

This rearrangement joins TRBV29-1 to TRBJ2-3; D perhaps matches TRBD2 (6 bases). The CDR3 spans 14 residues. The germline V and J ends were trimmed by 5 bases and 0 bases, with 12 bases remaining between them. The germline V gene encodes CDR1 SQVTM and CDR2 ANQGSEA. CDR3 amino acids: CSVPRGSSTDTQYF. The CDR3 DNA reads TGCAGCGTTCCCCGGGGGAGTAGCACAGATACGCAGTATTTT.

V is TRBV10-2 and J is TRBJ2-3; D is unresolved. Germline assignment: CDR1 WSHSY and CDR2 SAAADI. The germline V and J ends were trimmed by 3 bases and 0 bases, with 16 bases remaining between them. The CDR3 covers 17 residues. The CDR3 DNA reads TGCGCCAGCAGTGAAAAAAAAGGCTTCGGGAGCACAGATACGCAGTATTTT. Translated: CASSEKKGFGSTDTQYF.

The CDR3 DNA reads as TGCGCCAGCAGTGATTTTAATCAGCCCCAGCATTTT. Translated, it gives CASSDFNQPQHF. The J gene is TRBJ1-5, the V gene TRBV10-2; no definite D call. CDR1 and CDR2 (germline): WSHSY, SAAADI. The V end lost 3 bases, the J end lost 4 bases, and 4 bases lay between the germline ends. This CDR3 is 12 amino acids long.

This rearrangement joins TRBV20-1 to TRBJ1-2; 8 bases are shared with TRBD1. The CDR3 runs 14 residues. The germline CDR1 and CDR2 sequences are DFQATT and SNEGSKA (reference sequence). With 5 bases clipped from V and 3 bases from J, the junction kept 8 bases outside the gene matches. The CDR3 coding sequence is TGCAGTGCTCAGGACAGGGAGGGTTACTATGGCTACACCTTC. Encoded protein: CSAQDREGYYGYTF.

This clonotype was seen a few times. The chain is built from TRBV29-1 and TRBJ2-5, with D hard to call. TRBJ2-7 explains the end of the DNA better; the J call may be wrong. CDR1 and CDR2 from the germline V gene are SQVTM and ANQGSEA. The CDR3 runs 11 residues. As DNA, the CDR3 is TGCAGCTCTATGGGATTCCACGAGCAGTACTTC. It yields the protein CSSMGFHEQYF.

The chain recombines TRBV29-1 with TRBJ2-1, with 10 bases lining up with TRBD1. J was trimmed by 7 bases and V by 3 bases; bases with no gene match: 9. Germline loops: CDR1 SQVTM, CDR2 ANQGSEA. This CDR3 contains 15 residues. The DNA for the CDR3 is TGCAGCGTTGACCTGGGGGGGACAGGGGTAAATGAGCAGTTCTTC. This sequence encodes CSVDLGGTGVNEQFF.

CDR3 in amino acids: CASSELRDGYTF. In DNA form, the CDR3 reads TGTGCCAGCAGTGAACTCCGGGATGGCTACACCTTC. The V and J genes are TRBV6-1 and TRBJ1-2, with D unclear. The germline V gene encodes CDR1 MNHNS and CDR2 SASEGT. The CDR3 loop spans 12 amino acids. The germline V and J ends were trimmed by 2 bases and 6 bases, with 7 bases remaining between them.

The sample holds a few counts of this clonotype. An end of the junction does not agree with germline; a read error may underlie this. The V call is TRBV27, the J call TRBJ2-1; D is unclear. CDR3 length equals 11 residues. Germline V gene lookup returns CDR1 MNHEY and CDR2 SMNVEV (reference sequence). The CDR3 DNA reads TGTGCCAGCAGCGCCTTCAATGAGCGGTTCTTC. The encoded protein is CASSAFNERFF.

The rearrangement links TRBV10-3 to TRBJ2-5, with TRBD2 matching over 12 bases. V shed 3 bases, J shed 8 bases, and the junction held 16 bases outside the gene matches. In germline, CDR1 is ENHRY, CDR2 SYGVKD. CDR3 length: 18 residues. Written as DNA, the CDR3 is TGTGCCATCAGTGACCCGCCAGGGACTAGCGGGCTTGGGGAAACCCAGTACTTC. Encoded protein: CAISDPPGTSGLGETQYF.

The rearrangement uses TRBV7-7 and TRBJ2-7; maybe TRBD2 (5 bases). The tail of the sequence fits TRBJ2-5 better, so the J call may be wrong. The CDR3 has 15 amino acids. The germline V gene encodes CDR1 SSHAT and CDR2 FNYEAQ (reference sequence). For the CDR3, the DNA is TGTGCCAGCAGCCAATCCCAGAGACGGGGAGAGACCCAGTACTTC. It translates to CASSQSQRRGETQYF.

This clonotype turned up a few times. The chain couples TRBV25-1 to TRBJ2-1; tentative D call: TRBD2 (6 bases). The CDR3 contains 15 residues. Germline lookup yields CDR1 MGHDK and CDR2 SYGVNS. The V end lost 1 base, the J end lost 2 bases, and 9 bases lay between the germline ends. The CDR3 here is CASSEWEAPYNEQFF. In DNA, the CDR3 is TGTGCCAGCAGTGAATGGGAGGCCCCCTACAATGAGCAGTTCTTC.

In DNA form, the CDR3 reads TGTGCCATCGGCCTACTAGCGGGCAGCGGCTTCAAGGAGCAGTTCTTC. Its protein is CAIGLLAGSGFKEQFF. V is TRBV10-3 and J is TRBJ2-1; 9 bases are a match to TRBD2. V lost 8 bases and J lost 10; bases outside the gene matches: 18. The CDR3 runs 16 residues. CDR1 and CDR2 (germline): ENHRY, SYGVKD.

The rearrangement uses TRBV24-1 and TRBJ2-3, with D uncertain. With 9 bases removed from V and 2 bases from J, the gap between germline ends came to 11 bases. The CDR3 sequence is 13 residues long. Germline V gene data show CDR1 as KGHDR and CDR2 as SFDVKD. The CDR3 protein is CATQHGVTDTQYF. The CDR3 region has the DNA TGTGCCACCCAGCATGGAGTCACAGATACGCAGTATTTT.

The chain employs TRBV15 and TRBJ2-4; possible D gene TRBD1, 5 bases. The CDR3 covers 16 residues. Trimming removed 1 base at V and 0 bases at J, with 10 bases between. Germline loops: CDR1 LNHNV, CDR2 YYDKDF (reference sequence). The CDR3 reads CATSRGRQLAKNIQYF. CDR3 DNA: TGTGCCACCAGCAGAGGCAGACAGCTAGCCAAAAACATTCAGTACTTC.

This sequence joins TRBV7-9 and TRBJ2-7; 12 nucleotides match TRBD2. Trimming cost V 4 bases and J 6 bases; bases outside gene matches: 4. CDR3 length: 14 amino acids. Germline assignment: CDR1 SEHNR and CDR2 FQNEAQ (reference sequence). CDR3 bases: TGTGCCAGCAGCTCAGAGACTAGCGGGGGCGAGCAGTACTTC. It translates to CASSSETSGGEQYF.